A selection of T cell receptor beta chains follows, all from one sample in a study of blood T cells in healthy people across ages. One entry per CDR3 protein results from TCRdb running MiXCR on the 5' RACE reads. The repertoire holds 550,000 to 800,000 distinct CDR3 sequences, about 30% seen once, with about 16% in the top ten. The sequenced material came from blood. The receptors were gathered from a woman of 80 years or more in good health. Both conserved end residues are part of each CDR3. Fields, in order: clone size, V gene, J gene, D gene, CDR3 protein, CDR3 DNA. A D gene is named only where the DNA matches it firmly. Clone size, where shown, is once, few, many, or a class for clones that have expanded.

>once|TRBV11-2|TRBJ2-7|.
CASSPQVGRRSYEQYF
TGTGCCAGCAGCCCGCAGGTAGGGAGGCGATCCTACGAGCAGTACTTC
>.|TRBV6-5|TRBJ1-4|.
CASSYSPEKLFF
TGTGCCAGCAGTTACTCCCCGGAAAAACTGTTTTTT
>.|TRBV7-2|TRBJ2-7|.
CASSLGSENGEQYF
TGTGCCAGCAGCTTAGGGTCGGAAAATGGCGAGCAGTACTTC
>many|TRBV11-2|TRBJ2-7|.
CASSLWGEGVYEQYF
TGTGCCAGCAGCTTATGGGGGGAAGGGGTCTACGAGCAGTACTTC
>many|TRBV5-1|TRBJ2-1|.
CASSFKAADNEQFF
TGCGCCAGCAGCTTTAAAGCGGCTGACAATGAGCAGTTCTTC
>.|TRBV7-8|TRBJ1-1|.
CVSSTGLPNTEAFF
TGTGTCAGCAGCACGGGACTCCCGAACACTGAAGCTTTCTTT
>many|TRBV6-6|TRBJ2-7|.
CASNGQSSYEQYF
TGTGCCAGCAATGGACAGAGCTCCTACGAGCAGTACTTC
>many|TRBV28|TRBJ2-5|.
CASSPAGGGRYVRTQYF
TGTGCCAGCAGTCCTGCCGGCGGAGGGAGATACGTAAGGACCCAGTACTTC
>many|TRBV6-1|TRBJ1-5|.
CASKGSNQPQHF
TGTGCCAGCAAGGGCAGCAATCAGCCCCAGCATTTT
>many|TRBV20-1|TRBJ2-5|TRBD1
CSARVEQGQETQYF
TGCAGTGCTAGAGTAGAACAGGGGCAGGAGACCCAGTACTTC
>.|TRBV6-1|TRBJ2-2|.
CASSDMSWSQGSHGELFF
TGTGCCAGCAGTGATATGAGCTGGTCGCAGGGCTCACACGGGGAGCTGTTTTTT
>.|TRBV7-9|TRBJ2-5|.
CASKSGDIQETQYF
TGTGCCAGCAAATCCGGGGACATCCAAGAGACCCAGTACTTC
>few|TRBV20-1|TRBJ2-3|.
CRGASADTQYF
TGCAGGGGGGCTTCCGCAGATACGCAGTATTTT
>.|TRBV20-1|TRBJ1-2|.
CSASSGQGNYGYTF
TGCAGTGCTAGTTCGGGGCAGGGGAACTATGGCTACACCTTC
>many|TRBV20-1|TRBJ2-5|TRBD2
CSARGTSLPQETQYF
TGCAGTGCTAGAGGGACTAGCCTCCCTCAAGAGACCCAGTACTTC
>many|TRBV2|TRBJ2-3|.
CASSETGVADTQYF
TGTGCCAGCAGTGAAACGGGGGTTGCAGATACGCAGTATTTT
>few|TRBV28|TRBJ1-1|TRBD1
CASSSDWTGTNTEAFF
TGTGCCAGCAGTTCCGACTGGACAGGAACGAACACTGAAGCTTTCTTT
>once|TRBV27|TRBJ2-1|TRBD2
CAGSTGTSGRNEQFF
TGTGCCGGCAGCACCGGGACTAGCGGGAGGAATGAGCAGTTCTTC
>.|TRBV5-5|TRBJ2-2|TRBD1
CAGSPSGGLFGELFF
TGTGCCGGCTCCCCCTCAGGGGGTCTTTTCGGGGAGCTGTTTTTT
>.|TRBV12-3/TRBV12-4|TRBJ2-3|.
CASSFSGARADTEYF
TGTGCCAGCAGTTTTTCCGGAGCGAGAGCAGATACGGAATATTTT
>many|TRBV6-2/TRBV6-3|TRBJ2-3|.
CASQRGSFGGTDTQYF
TGTGCCAGCCAACGGGGTAGTTTCGGGGGCACAGATACGCAGTATTTT
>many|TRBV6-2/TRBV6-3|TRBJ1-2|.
CASSYQGVYGYTF
TGTGCCAGCAGCTACCAAGGGGTCTATGGCTACACCTTC
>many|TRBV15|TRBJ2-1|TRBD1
CATSGHRGQGNEQFF
TGTGCCACCAGCGGACATCGCGGACAGGGCAATGAGCAGTTCTTC
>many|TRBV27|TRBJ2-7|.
CASTPSGVYEQYF
TGTGCCAGCACCCCATCTGGGGTCTACGAGCAGTACTTC
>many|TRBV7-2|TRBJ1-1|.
CASSLALGGDTEAFF
TGTGCCAGCAGCCTGGCCCTCGGGGGGGACACTGAAGCTTTCTTT
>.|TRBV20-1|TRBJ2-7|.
CSALMSSYEQYF
TGCAGTGCTCTGATGAGCTCCTACGAGCAGTACTTC
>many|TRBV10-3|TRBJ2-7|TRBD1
CAIRNTDRGGYEQYF
TGTGCCATCAGAAACACTGACAGGGGTGGCTACGAGCAGTACTTC
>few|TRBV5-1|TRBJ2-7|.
CASSNEDVGKQYF
TGCGCCAGCAGCAACGAGGACGTGGGGAAGCAGTACTTC